This T cell receptor (beta chain) was sequenced in a study of blood T cell repertoires in COVID-19. Looking at the study overall: T cells, B-cell-depleted T cells, or PBMCs supplied cDNA or gDNA.

Source study methods: Reference gene primer amplification in the assay estimated nucleated cell counts. The table came from immunoSEQ multiplex PCR; TCRdb's copy has only in-frame clones and leaves some out. V and J calls and clone size follow that table, whereas D and trimming were derived from the DNA. The repertoire holds more than 85,000 clones, with 70% to 90% as singletons. This receptor was identified in a human donor in a cohort sampled during active COVID-19. The sequencing input was peripheral blood.

DNA of the CDR3: TGTGCCAGCAGCCTAGGGGGACAACTGAACACTGAAGCTTTCTTT. As protein: CASSLGGQLNTEAFF. The V and J genes are TRBV11-3 and TRBJ1-1, with D possibly being TRBD1 (6 bases). The length of the CDR3 is 15 residues. Trimming removed 5 bases from V and 0 bases from J, with 13 bases in between. From germline, CDR1 is SGHNT and CDR2 YENEEA. The whole variable domain, filled in from reference TRBV11-3 and TRBJ1-1, reads EAGVVQSPRYKIIEKKQPVAFWCNPISGHNTLYWYLQNLGQGPELLIRYENEEAVDDSQLPKDRFSAERLKGVDSTLKIQPAELGDSAVYLCASSLGGQLNTEAFFGQGTRLTVV.